These 8 T cell receptor beta chains were all obtained from the same sample, sequenced in a study of cytomegalovirus exposure and HLA in healthy donors. 13 Jbeta primers and 60 Vbeta primers were used for the PCR. Assay used: immunoSEQ multiplex PCR; TCRdb lists only in-frame clones, some missing. Among 150,000 or so clones, over 75% were seen once, and the ten largest hold less than 8%. Sample: PBMCs. The receptors originated from a middle-aged man in good health and CMV-seropositive.

The rearrangement joins TRBV5-4 to TRBJ1-5; D unresolved. The V and J ends lost 1 base and 0 bases respectively, with 5 bases between them. This CDR3 spans 14 amino acids. Germline V gene lookup returns CDR1 SGHNT and CDR2 YYREEE (reference sequence). This CDR3 reads CASSLFNSNQPQHF. In nucleotides, the CDR3 is TGTGCCAGCAGCTTGTTCAATAGCAATCAGCCCCAGCATTTT. The full variable domain, with the rest looked up from reference TRBV5-4 and TRBJ1-5, is ETGVTQSPTHLIKTRGQQVTLRCSSQSGHNTVSWYQQALGQGPQFIFQYYREEENGRGNFPPRFSGLQFPNYSSELNVNALELDDSALYLCASSLFNSNQPQHFGDGTRLSIL.

The genes are TRBV5-8 and TRBJ1-2, with D perhaps TRBD1 (6 bases). The germline gives CDR1 SGHTS, CDR2 YDEGEE. This CDR3 is 13 amino acids long. Trimming pared 3 bases from V and 2 bases from J, leaving 8 bases between. The chain's CDR3 is CASSWGRNYGYTF. The CDR3 DNA follows: TGTGCCAGCAGCTGGGGGCGGAACTATGGCTACACCTTC.

This rearrangement joins TRBV15 to TRBJ1-2; maybe TRBD1 (5 bases). This CDR3 contains 14 residues. V lost 3 bases to trimming and J lost 4 bases, with 12 bases between them. In germline, CDR1 is LNHNV, CDR2 YYDKDF (reference sequence). CDR3 bases: TGTGCCACCAGCAGGGGGACGGGAGGCTATGGCTACACCTTC. Its translation is CATSRGTGGYGYTF.

The V and J genes are TRBV11-2 and TRBJ1-4; perhaps TRBD1 as D (6 bases). This CDR3 has 15 residues. Between the trimmed V and J ends, which lost 3 bases and 7 bases, there was a span of 15 bases. The V gene's germline CDR1 is SGHAT and CDR2 FQNNGV. The CDR3 region has the DNA TGTGCCAGCAGCTTCAACAGGGTTACGGGTGAAAAACTGTTTTTT. Translation gives CASSFNRVTGEKLFF.

The J gene is TRBJ1-1, the V gene TRBV7-3; no reliable D call. The CDR3 extends over 12 amino acids. V lost 4 bases, J lost 4 bases, and 7 bases lay in between. Per germline, CDR1 SGHTA and CDR2 FQGTGA. CDR3 in DNA: TGTGCCAGCAGCTCCTCGGGCACTGAAGCTTTCTTT. Translated: CASSSSGTEAFF.

V and J are TRBV10-1 and TRBJ2-3; TRBD2 agrees at 9 bases. The V segment lost 8 bases and the J segment 4 bases; nucleotides outside the gene matches: 10. Germline V gives CDR1 WNHNN, CDR2 SYGVQD (reference sequence). The CDR3 is made up of 15 amino acids. CDR3 protein: CASGVAGEVADTQYF. CDR3 DNA sequence: TGCGCCAGCGGGGTAGCGGGAGAGGTGGCAGATACGCAGTATTTT.

The CDR3 nucleotides are TGTGCCAGTAGTACCGGACAGGGAGGAGGGACTGAAGCTTTCTTT. Translation gives CASSTGQGGGTEAFF. The chain couples TRBV19 to TRBJ1-1; 8 nucleotides agree with TRBD1. V shed 4 bases, J shed 5 bases, and the junction held 9 bases outside the gene matches. The length of the CDR3 is 15 residues. Germline-derived CDR1 and CDR2 are LNHDA and SQIVND (reference sequence).

The chain employs TRBV18 and TRBJ1-1; maybe TRBD1 (5 bases). CDR1 KGHSH and CDR2 LQKENI come from the germline V gene. The CDR3 is 14 residues long. V was clipped by 4 bases and J by 4 bases, with 13 bases between them. The CDR3 DNA follows: TGTGCCAGCTCACTCGGGGACTTTTCCACTGAAGCTTTCTTT. Protein: CASSLGDFSTEAFF.